This TCR beta chain was sequenced for a study of response to subunit inactivated influenza vaccine. This clonotype was seen just once. The antigen is not known. Each CDR3 protein gets one entry after TCRdb re-called the RT-PCR reads with MiXCR. The sample lists fewer than 800,000 distinct CDR3 sequences, more than 15% occurring once. Germline lookup yields CDR1 SEHNR and CDR2 FQNEAQ (reference sequence). J was trimmed by 3 bases and V by 1 base; bases with no gene match: 6. The CDR3 length is 16 residues. Study-wide results and limits: Each seasonal flu vaccination may recruit only limited new T cells, authors suggested.

The chain recombines TRBV7-9 with TRBJ2-7; 10 bases are shared with TRBD1. The sample here was PBMCs from blood, taken 11 to 12 days after vaccination. This receptor was identified in a man aged 45 to 65 who received an inactivated influenza vaccine. The CDR3 DNA sequence: TGTGCCAGCAGCTTAGTAGGGCGGACAGGGGGCTACGAGCAGTACTTC. It is translated as CASSLVGRTGGYEQYF.